A single sample is the source of the 6 T cell receptor beta chains below, sequenced in a study of cytomegalovirus exposure and HLA in healthy donors. The PCR contained 60 Vbeta and 13 Jbeta primers. TCRdb's copy holds only in-frame clones and misses some; the assay was immunoSEQ multiplex PCR. The table records some 78,000 clones, 65% to 75% of them present only once. Sequencing was done on a sample of PBMCs. These receptors were obtained from a middle-aged man in good health and CMV-seropositive.

The chain has TRBV6-5 and TRBJ1-1, with 10 nucleotides matching TRBD1. The germline gives CDR1 MNHEY, CDR2 SVGAGI. The CDR3 is 15 residues long. The V and J ends lost 2 bases and 7 bases, in that order; junction bases with no gene match: 7. CDR3 nucleotide sequence: TGTGCCAGCAGTTACACTCGGACAGGGGGAAGTGAAGCTTTCTTT. It encodes CASSYTRTGGSEAFF.

The gene calls are TRBV13 and TRBJ2-7, with D possibly matching TRBD1 (6 bases). The CDR3 covers 14 residues. Germline V gives CDR1 PRHDT, CDR2 FYEKMQ (reference sequence). V shed 5 bases and J shed 3 bases, with 14 bases lying between them. This CDR3 reads CASSRRQANYEQYF. The CDR3 region has the DNA TGTGCCAGCAGCCGAAGACAGGCCAACTACGAGCAGTACTTC.

The chain employs TRBV7-9 and TRBJ1-2, with a weak D call TRBD1 (6 bases). This CDR3 has 13 amino acids. Trimming shortened V by 5 bases and J by 1 base, and 8 bases separated the two germline ends. From germline, CDR1 is SEHNR and CDR2 FQNEAQ (reference sequence). The CDR3 reads CASSRDNNYGYTF. CDR3 coding DNA: TGTGCCAGCAGCCGGGACAATAACTATGGCTACACCTTC.

The chain combines TRBV18 with TRBJ1-5, with D unclear. CDR3 size: 15 residues. Germline CDR1 KGHSH, CDR2 LQKENI. V was cut by 2 bases and J by 3 bases, with 11 bases left in between. The CDR3 loop is CASSPIGSLNQPQHF. Here the CDR3 DNA reads TGTGCCAGCTCACCAATCGGGTCCCTCAATCAGCCCCAGCATTTT.

The chain has TRBV30 and TRBJ2-3, with 7 bases lining up with TRBD2. The germline CDR1 and CDR2 sequences are GTSNPN and SVGIG (reference sequence). CDR3 size: 15 residues. V was clipped by 2 bases and J by 3 bases; unmatched bases: 8. The CDR3 DNA sequence: TGTGCCTGGAGTTATGCGGGAGTACGTACAGATACGCAGTATTTT. Translated, it gives CAWSYAGVRTDTQYF.

The rearrangement links TRBV7-8 to TRBJ2-6; 10 bases align to TRBD1. CDR3 size: 18 residues. The junction had 5 bases not matched to a gene; V was cut back by 3 bases and J by 0 bases. Germline V lookup: CDR1 SGHVS, CDR2 FQNEAQ. Here the CDR3 DNA reads TGTGCCAGCAGCTTGAGGGACAGGGGTGTCTCTGGGGCCAACGTCCTGACTTTC. Its protein product is CASSLRDRGVSGANVLTF. The full variable domain, rest sourced from reference TRBV7-8 and TRBJ2-6, is GAGVSQSPRYKVAKRGQDVALRCDPISGHVSLFWYQQALGQGPEFLTYFQNEAQLDKSGLPSDRFFAERPEGSVSTLKIQRTQQEDSAVYLCASSLRDRGVSGANVLTFGAGSRLTVL.